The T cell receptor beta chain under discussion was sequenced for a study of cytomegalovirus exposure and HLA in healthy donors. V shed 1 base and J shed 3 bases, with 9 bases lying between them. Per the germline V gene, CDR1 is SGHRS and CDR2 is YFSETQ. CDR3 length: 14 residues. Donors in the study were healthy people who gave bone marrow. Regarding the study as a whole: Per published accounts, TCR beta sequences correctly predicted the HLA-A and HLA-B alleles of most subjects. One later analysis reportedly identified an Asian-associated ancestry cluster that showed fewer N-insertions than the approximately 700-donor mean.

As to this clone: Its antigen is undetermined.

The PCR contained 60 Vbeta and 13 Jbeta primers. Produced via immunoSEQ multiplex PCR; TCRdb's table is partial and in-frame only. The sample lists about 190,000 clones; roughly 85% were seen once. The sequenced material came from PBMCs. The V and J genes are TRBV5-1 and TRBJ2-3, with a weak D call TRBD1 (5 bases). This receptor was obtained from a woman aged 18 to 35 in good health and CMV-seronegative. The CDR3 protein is CASSLQGWTDTQYF. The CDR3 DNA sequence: TGCGCCAGCAGCTTGCAGGGATGGACAGATACGCAGTATTTT.